The clone carrying this TCR beta chain was picked up many times. RNA transcripts were the template for amplifying TCR beta CDR3 regions. A set of HTBI primers served as the primers for a first-round RT-PCR of the TCR CDR3. TCRdb fed the multiplex PCR reads into MiXCR, producing one record per CDR3 protein. This sample has just under 750,000 distinct CDR3 sequences; 35% occur once, and the top ten carry around 32%. The data derive from a study of T cells in Graves' hyperthyroidism and ophthalmopathy. The V and J ends lost 3 bases and 1 base, in that order; junction bases with no gene match: 2. Per germline, CDR1 MGHDK and CDR2 SYGVNS. This CDR3 contains 16 residues.

The genes are TRBV25-1 and TRBJ2-5, with 13 nucleotides matching TRBD2. This TCR was sampled from a woman aged 40 to 55 with Graves' hyperthyroidism. Sample: blood. CDR3 sequence: CASSDGTSGVQETQYF. CDR3 coding DNA: TGTGCCAGCAGTGACGGGACTAGCGGGGTCCAAGAGACCCAGTACTTC.